These 23 T cell receptor beta chains came from one sample sequenced in a study of CD8 T cells in Susac syndrome. The authors reverse transcribed roughly 0.5 to 1 ug RNA with random hexamers. MiXCR was run by TCRdb on the immunoSEQ multiplex PCR reads, yielding one entry per CDR3 protein. The sample lists 100,000 or so distinct CDR3 sequences; approximately 91% were seen once. The sequenced material came from CD4+ T cells from PBMCs. The source is a human donor in good health.

V and J are TRBV7-9 and TRBJ1-6; D is perhaps TRBD1 (5 bases). The CDR3 length is 15 residues. Germline V CDR1 and CDR2: SEHNR, FQNEAQ (reference sequence). Trimming took off 0 bases at V and 7 bases at J, with 10 bases between the two ends. As DNA, the CDR3 is TGTGCCAGCAGCTTAGCGTCGGGGGTCAATTCACCCCTCCACTTT. Amino acid sequence: CASSLASGVNSPLHF.

V gene TRBV29-1 combines with J gene TRBJ1-3, with D hard to call. Germline CDR1 and CDR2: SQVTM and ANQGSEA. The CDR3 extends over 13 amino acids. With 7 bases removed from V and 2 bases from J, the gap between germline ends came to 12 bases. The CDR3 loop is CSASTAPGNTIYF. CDR3 DNA: TGCAGCGCGTCAACGGCGCCTGGAAACACCATATATTTT. Filled out from reference TRBV29-1 and TRBJ1-3, the complete variable domain reads SAVISQKPSRDICQRGTSLTIQCQVDSQVTMMFWYRQQPGQSLTLIATANQGSEATYESGFVIDKFPISRPNLTFSTLTVSNMSPEDSSIYLCSASTAPGNTIYFGEGSWLTVV.

The genes are TRBV5-1 and TRBJ2-1; possibly TRBD1 for D (5 bases). Germline CDR1 SGHRS, CDR2 YFSETQ. The CDR3 has 16 residues. Trimming pared 2 bases from V and 2 bases from J, leaving 14 bases between. CDR3 sequence: CASSLGSGNPYNEQFF. The CDR3 region has the DNA TGCGCCAGCAGCTTAGGTTCAGGGAACCCCTACAATGAGCAGTTCTTC.

This chain joins TRBV20-1 and TRBJ1-5; 8 nucleotides match TRBD1. V shed 3 bases, J shed 7 bases, and the junction held 8 bases outside the gene matches. The CDR3 loop spans 14 amino acids. Germline CDR1 DFQATT, CDR2 SNEGSKA (reference sequence). The CDR3 spells CSARGVTGEQPQHF. CDR3 sequence (DNA): TGCAGTGCTAGGGGCGTGACAGGGGAACAGCCCCAGCATTTT.

This rearrangement joins TRBV20-1 to TRBJ1-4; TRBD1 might be the D (6 bases). The CDR3 has 14 amino acids. V dropped 4 bases and J dropped 7 bases, with 16 bases sitting between them. CDR1 is DFQATT and CDR2 is SNEGSKA in the germline V gene (reference sequence). The CDR3 region is CSAMGAGNSEKLFF. The CDR3 coding sequence is TGCAGTGCTATGGGGGCTGGGAATAGTGAAAAACTGTTTTTT.

V gene TRBV27 combines with J gene TRBJ2-7; D remains unclear. The germline V gene encodes CDR1 MNHEY and CDR2 SMNVEV (reference sequence). V dropped 9 bases and J dropped 3 bases, with 3 bases sitting between them. The CDR3 loop spans 9 amino acids. In DNA form, the CDR3 reads TGTGCCAGTGGCTACGAGCAGTACTTC. This gives the protein CASGYEQYF.

The chain couples TRBV11-3 to TRBJ2-2; D is possibly TRBD1 (6 bases). This CDR3 is built from 16 residues. CDR1 SGHNT and CDR2 YENEEA come from the germline V gene. Trimming cost V 0 bases and J 5 bases, with 13 bases left between them. The CDR3 coding sequence is TGTGCCAGCAGCTTAGATCCTTGGCAGGGGACCGGGGAGCTGTTTTTT. This gives the protein CASSLDPWQGTGELFF.

The V and J genes are TRBV19 and TRBJ2-2, with D unresolved. The CDR3 runs to 14 residues. Trimming cost V 8 bases and J 4 bases, with 14 bases left between them. Germline CDR1 LNHDA, CDR2 SQIVND (reference sequence). This CDR3 is CASDSLGRTGELFF. In DNA form, the CDR3 reads TGTGCCAGTGATTCGCTAGGGCGCACCGGGGAGCTGTTTTTT. The full variable domain, with the rest looked up from reference TRBV19 and TRBJ2-2, is DGGITQSPKYLFRKEGQNVTLSCEQNLNHDAMYWYRQDPGQGLRLIYYSQIVNDFQKGDIAEGYSVSREKKESFPLTVTSAQKNPTAFYLCASDSLGRTGELFFGEGSRLTVL.

V usage is TRBV10-3 and J usage is TRBJ1-3, with a tentative D call TRBD1 (5 bases). This CDR3 is 16 amino acids long. Germline lookup yields CDR1 ENHRY and CDR2 SYGVKD. V lost 0 bases and J 0 bases, leaving 9 bases between the germline ends. The CDR3 here is CAISESPDNSGNTIYF. DNA of the CDR3: TGTGCCATCAGTGAGTCCCCGGACAACTCTGGAAACACCATATATTTT.

The chain joins TRBV29-1 to TRBJ1-5; D is uncertain. From germline, CDR1 is SQVTM and CDR2 ANQGSEA. The CDR3 length is 13 residues. The V and J ends lost 5 bases and 1 base respectively, with 9 bases between them. The CDR3 loop reads CSVSLASNQPQHF. For the CDR3, the DNA is TGCAGCGTTAGTCTGGCAAGCAATCAGCCCCAGCATTTT.

The chain carries TRBV10-3 and TRBJ2-1; 13 nucleotides align to TRBD2. CDR1 and CDR2 (germline): ENHRY, SYGVKD. V was clipped by 6 bases and J by 4 bases; unmatched bases: 9. The CDR3 totals 17 residues. DNA of the CDR3: TGTGCCATCAGAACTAGCGGGGGGGCCGAAACTTACAATGAGCAGTTCTTC. It codes for CAIRTSGGAETYNEQFF.

This chain joins TRBV12-3 or TRBV12-4 and TRBJ1-2, with a weak D call TRBD1 (5 bases). V was trimmed by 7 bases and J by 1 base, leaving 16 bases between them. CDR3 length: 15 amino acids. CDR3 loop: CASTTTGRVNYGYTF. The CDR3 bases are TGTGCCAGCACCACTACGGGACGGGTTAACTATGGCTACACCTTC.

The genes are TRBV6-2 or TRBV6-3 and TRBJ1-2; 7 positions match TRBD1. The V gene end was trimmed by 6 bases and the J gene end by 4 bases; junction bases not matched to a gene: 17. Germline V gives CDR1 MNHEY, CDR2 SVGEGT. This CDR3 spans 17 amino acids. CDR3 protein: CASSPWPGQRFVYGYTF. DNA for the CDR3: TGTGCCAGCAGCCCATGGCCGGGACAGCGTTTTGTCTATGGCTACACCTTC.

This chain links TRBV29-1 with TRBJ2-1; 11 bases map to TRBD2. Germline trimming cut 1 base from V and 3 bases from J; bases unmatched to any gene: 5. Per germline, CDR1 SQVTM and CDR2 ANQGSEA. This CDR3 is 16 amino acids long. CDR3 sequence reads: CSVEAGTSGVYNEQFF. The CDR3 DNA reads as TGCAGCGTTGAAGCCGGGACTAGCGGAGTCTACAATGAGCAGTTCTTC.

The chain recombines TRBV2 with TRBJ2-2; TRBD1 aligns across 7 bases. With 6 bases clipped from V and 2 bases from J, the junction kept 12 bases outside the gene matches. Looked up from germline, CDR1 is SNHLY and CDR2 is FYNNEI. The CDR3 loop spans 17 amino acids. Written as DNA, the CDR3 is TGTGCCAGCAGCGCGTTTGCCGGGACAGCCAACACCGGGGAGCTGTTTTTT. This gives the protein CASSAFAGTANTGELFF.

The chain employs TRBV5-1 and TRBJ1-1; the match to TRBD1 covers 8 bases. CDR1 is SGHRS and CDR2 is YFSETQ in the germline V gene. The V gene end was trimmed by 3 bases and the J gene end by 2 bases; junction bases not matched to a gene: 9. This CDR3 is 16 amino acids long. The DNA for the CDR3 is TGCGCCAGCAGCTCAGCTGTTGGACAGGGCAACACTGAAGCTTTCTTT. Encoded protein: CASSSAVGQGNTEAFF.

As to this clonotype: Its ends do not fully match the called genes, so a read error is possible. The CDR3 reads CASSHNEQFF. CDR3 in DNA: TGTGCCAGCTCCCACAATGAGCAGTTCTTC. This chain connects TRBV9 to TRBJ2-1; D unclear. From germline, CDR1 is SGDLS and CDR2 YYNGEE. The CDR3 contains 10 residues.

The V gene is TRBV4-1, the J gene TRBJ2-1, with a possible D match to TRBD2 (6 bases). The V gene lost 1 base and the J gene lost 0 bases, with 16 bases spanning the gap. Germline CDR1 is MGHRA and CDR2 is YSYEKL. This CDR3 spans 18 amino acids. For the CDR3, the DNA is TGCGCCAGCAGCCAAGTAGGGGTCGGGGGAAGCTCCTACAATGAGCAGTTCTTC. This translates into CASSQVGVGGSSYNEQFF.

This clonotype came up once. This rearrangement joins TRBV7-9 to TRBJ2-1; 13 bases line up with TRBD2. The V gene's germline CDR1 is SEHNR and CDR2 FQNEAQ (reference sequence). Trimming at V came to 5 bases and at J to 7 bases, leaving 5 bases not matched to a gene. The CDR3 is made up of 15 amino acids. The CDR3, as DNA: TGTGCCAGCAGCCCGACTAGCGGGAGGAGGAATGAGCAGTTCTTC. Its protein is CASSPTSGRRNEQFF.

DNA of the CDR3: TGTGCCAGTAGTATAGTGGGGGGCGTCGTCACTGAAGCTTTCTTT. Translating it yields CASSIVGGVVTEAFF. The chain uses TRBV19 and TRBJ1-1; a possible D gene is TRBD1 (6 bases). Germline CDR1 reads LNHDA; CDR2 reads SQIVND (reference sequence). CDR3 length: 15 residues. Trimming pared 1 base from V and 4 bases from J, leaving 13 bases between.

V and J are TRBV6-5 and TRBJ1-5; D is unresolved. The germline CDR1 and CDR2 sequences are MNHEY and SVGAGI. The CDR3 contains 14 residues. Trimming stripped 8 bases from V and 4 bases from J, with 15 bases between. The CDR3 DNA sequence: TGTGCCAGCGGATCGGGTCTTACAAATCAGCCCCAGCATTTT. It codes for CASGSGLTNQPQHF.

The V and J genes are TRBV7-2 and TRBJ2-5; no firm D call. The germline V gene encodes CDR1 SGHTA and CDR2 FQGNSA. Deletions cut 3 bases from V and 4 bases from J, with 9 bases between. The CDR3 is made up of 13 amino acids. In DNA, the CDR3 is TGTGCCAGCAGCTTGGGATTGAGAGAGACCCAGTACTTC. Amino acids: CASSLGLRETQYF.

The V and J genes are TRBV29-1 and TRBJ2-3; 12 bases are shared with TRBD2. CDR1 and CDR2 from the germline V gene are SQVTM and ANQGSEA. The CDR3 sequence is 16 residues long. The V and J ends lost 0 bases and 3 bases, in that order; junction bases with no gene match: 4. This chain's CDR3 is CSVEDRLAGVTDTQYF. CDR3 in DNA: TGCAGCGTTGAAGACCGACTAGCGGGAGTAACAGATACGCAGTATTTT.